These 12 T cell receptor beta chains came from one sample sequenced in a study of OX40 agonist ivuxolimab in advanced cancers. Assay used: immunoSEQ multiplex PCR; TCRdb lists only in-frame clones, some missing. The data contain around 82,000 clones, 70% to 90% of them singletons. The input for sequencing was CD4+ or CD8+ T cells sorted from blood, taken in a trial of the OX40 agonist ivuxolimab. Receptor source: an adult with an advanced solid tumor such as melanoma, head and neck, liver or kidney cancer.

CDR3 DNA: TGTGCCAGCAGCTTCCGGACAGGGGGATACGAGCAGTACTTC. Translated: CASSFRTGGYEQYF. The rearrangement uses TRBV5-6 and TRBJ2-7; the match to TRBD1 covers 10 bases. This CDR3 comprises 14 residues. From germline, CDR1 is SGHDT and CDR2 YYEEEE. V shed 2 bases and J 4 bases; nucleotides not matched to a gene: 3. Complete variable domain (other parts from reference TRBV5-6 and TRBJ2-7): DAGVTQSPTHLIKTRGQQVTLRCSPKSGHDTVSWYQQALGQGPQFIFQYYEEEERQRGNFPDRFSGHQFPNYSSELNVNALLLGDSALYLCASSFRTGGYEQYFGPGTRLTVT.

V and J are TRBV5-1 and TRBJ2-1; 10 positions agree with TRBD2. CDR1 is SGHRS, CDR2 YFSETQ, per germline. With 3 bases clipped from V and 2 bases from J, the junction kept 5 bases outside the gene matches. The CDR3 contains 16 residues. CDR3 loop: CASSSPGLAPYNEQFF. The DNA for the CDR3 is TGCGCCAGCAGCTCTCCGGGACTAGCGCCCTACAATGAGCAGTTCTTC.

The chain joins TRBV20-1 to TRBJ2-7; D unclear. V was shortened by 7 bases and J by 9 bases, with 16 bases between the two germline ends. Germline-derived CDR1 and CDR2 are DFQATT and SNEGSKA (reference sequence). This CDR3 has 11 amino acids. The CDR3 nucleotides read TGCAGTGATGGGCCTCACCCTGCGCAGTACTTC. Translation: CSDGPHPAQYF.

The chain carries TRBV30 and TRBJ2-1; 8 positions match TRBD1. Germline-derived CDR1 and CDR2 are GTSNPN and SVGIG (reference sequence). V was pared by 2 bases and J by 1 base, with 4 bases of the junction left unmatched. The length of the CDR3 is 15 residues. The CDR3 sequence: CAWSTGGISYNEQFF. CDR3 sequence (DNA): TGTGCCTGGAGTACAGGGGGAATTTCCTACAATGAGCAGTTCTTC. Full variable domain (rest looked up from reference TRBV30 and TRBJ2-1): SQTIHQWPATLVQPVGSPLSLECTVEGTSNPNLYWYRQAAGRGLQLLFYSVGIGQISSEVPQNLSASRPQDRQFILSSKKLLLSDSGFYLCAWSTGGISYNEQFFGPGTRLTVL.

This clone appeared a single time. The genes are TRBV4-1 and TRBJ2-5; 7 bases are a match to TRBD2. The trim removed 4 bases at V and 5 bases at J, leaving 7 bases unmatched. Germline V gene lookup returns CDR1 MGHRA and CDR2 YSYEKL. CDR3 length: 14 residues. The CDR3 sequence: CASSRTGTMETQYF. CDR3 DNA: TGCGCCAGCAGCCGAACCGGGACTATGGAGACCCAGTACTTC.

The V and J genes are TRBV18 and TRBJ2-3; possible D gene TRBD1, 6 bases. V was clipped by 5 bases and J by 6 bases, with 15 bases between them. Germline assignment: CDR1 KGHSH and CDR2 LQKENI. The CDR3 spans 14 residues. CDR3 amino acids: CASSTGQPPDTQYF. Written as DNA, the CDR3 is TGTGCCAGCTCAACCGGACAGCCCCCGGATACGCAGTATTTT.

V and J are TRBV30 and TRBJ2-1; 7 bases agree with TRBD2. The germline gives CDR1 GTSNPN, CDR2 SVGIG (reference sequence). V trimming: 5 bases; J trimming: 2 bases; junction bases outside the gene matches: 9. The CDR3 contains 15 residues. The CDR3, as DNA: TGTGCCTGGGGGACGGAGCGGGGAACCTACAATGAGCAGTTCTTC. Translated: CAWGTERGTYNEQFF.

The chain uses TRBV2 and TRBJ2-3; 8 bases match TRBD2. The CDR3 runs to 15 residues. Germline V gives CDR1 SNHLY, CDR2 FYNNEI. With 7 bases clipped from V and 1 base from J, the junction kept 7 bases outside the gene matches. The CDR3 DNA reads TGTGCCAGCACCGGGACTAGATCGGGCACAGATACGCAGTATTTT. It codes for CASTGTRSGTDTQYF. Together with reference TRBV2 and TRBJ2-3, the CDR3 gives the full variable domain: EPEVTQTPSHQVTQMGQEVILRCVPISNHLYFYWYRQILGQKVEFLVSFYNNEISEKSEIFDDQFSVERPDGSNFTLKIRSTKLEDSAMYFCASTGTRSGTDTQYFGPGTRLTVL.

The chain combines TRBV27 with TRBJ1-5; D ambiguous. CDR3 length equals 13 residues. V was shortened by 3 bases and J by 1 base, with 4 bases between the two germline ends. Germline values: CDR1 MNHEY, CDR2 SMNVEV (reference sequence). This chain's CDR3 is CASSLDSNQPQHF. The CDR3 nucleotides read TGTGCCAGCAGTTTGGACAGCAATCAGCCCCAGCATTTT.

The gene calls are TRBV18 and TRBJ2-2, with 9 bases fitting TRBD2. The CDR3 covers 16 residues. In germline, CDR1 is KGHSH, CDR2 LQKENI. Trimming at V came to 5 bases and at J to 4 bases, leaving 8 bases not matched to a gene. CDR3 sequence: CASSTASGTSTGELFF. CDR3 DNA: TGTGCCAGCTCAACCGCTAGCGGGACTTCCACCGGGGAGCTGTTTTTT.

J is TRBJ2-7 and V is TRBV5-1; 9 positions match TRBD1. V shed 4 bases and J 3 bases; nucleotides not matched to a gene: 8. The CDR3 length is 15 residues. The V gene's germline CDR1 is SGHRS and CDR2 YFSETQ. The CDR3 DNA reads as TGCGCCAGCAGCGCCCTGACAGGGGGGGACTACGAGCAGTACTTC. Protein: CASSALTGGDYEQYF.

V gene TRBV7-8 combines with J gene TRBJ1-4, with D perhaps matching TRBD1 (6 bases). Per germline, CDR1 SGHVS and CDR2 FQNEAQ. Trimming stripped 5 bases from V and 8 bases from J, with 18 bases between. This CDR3 is 15 amino acids long. The CDR3 protein is CASSRQVPSDEKLFF. The CDR3 DNA sequence: TGTGCCAGCAGCCGACAGGTCCCTTCGGACGAAAAACTGTTTTTT.